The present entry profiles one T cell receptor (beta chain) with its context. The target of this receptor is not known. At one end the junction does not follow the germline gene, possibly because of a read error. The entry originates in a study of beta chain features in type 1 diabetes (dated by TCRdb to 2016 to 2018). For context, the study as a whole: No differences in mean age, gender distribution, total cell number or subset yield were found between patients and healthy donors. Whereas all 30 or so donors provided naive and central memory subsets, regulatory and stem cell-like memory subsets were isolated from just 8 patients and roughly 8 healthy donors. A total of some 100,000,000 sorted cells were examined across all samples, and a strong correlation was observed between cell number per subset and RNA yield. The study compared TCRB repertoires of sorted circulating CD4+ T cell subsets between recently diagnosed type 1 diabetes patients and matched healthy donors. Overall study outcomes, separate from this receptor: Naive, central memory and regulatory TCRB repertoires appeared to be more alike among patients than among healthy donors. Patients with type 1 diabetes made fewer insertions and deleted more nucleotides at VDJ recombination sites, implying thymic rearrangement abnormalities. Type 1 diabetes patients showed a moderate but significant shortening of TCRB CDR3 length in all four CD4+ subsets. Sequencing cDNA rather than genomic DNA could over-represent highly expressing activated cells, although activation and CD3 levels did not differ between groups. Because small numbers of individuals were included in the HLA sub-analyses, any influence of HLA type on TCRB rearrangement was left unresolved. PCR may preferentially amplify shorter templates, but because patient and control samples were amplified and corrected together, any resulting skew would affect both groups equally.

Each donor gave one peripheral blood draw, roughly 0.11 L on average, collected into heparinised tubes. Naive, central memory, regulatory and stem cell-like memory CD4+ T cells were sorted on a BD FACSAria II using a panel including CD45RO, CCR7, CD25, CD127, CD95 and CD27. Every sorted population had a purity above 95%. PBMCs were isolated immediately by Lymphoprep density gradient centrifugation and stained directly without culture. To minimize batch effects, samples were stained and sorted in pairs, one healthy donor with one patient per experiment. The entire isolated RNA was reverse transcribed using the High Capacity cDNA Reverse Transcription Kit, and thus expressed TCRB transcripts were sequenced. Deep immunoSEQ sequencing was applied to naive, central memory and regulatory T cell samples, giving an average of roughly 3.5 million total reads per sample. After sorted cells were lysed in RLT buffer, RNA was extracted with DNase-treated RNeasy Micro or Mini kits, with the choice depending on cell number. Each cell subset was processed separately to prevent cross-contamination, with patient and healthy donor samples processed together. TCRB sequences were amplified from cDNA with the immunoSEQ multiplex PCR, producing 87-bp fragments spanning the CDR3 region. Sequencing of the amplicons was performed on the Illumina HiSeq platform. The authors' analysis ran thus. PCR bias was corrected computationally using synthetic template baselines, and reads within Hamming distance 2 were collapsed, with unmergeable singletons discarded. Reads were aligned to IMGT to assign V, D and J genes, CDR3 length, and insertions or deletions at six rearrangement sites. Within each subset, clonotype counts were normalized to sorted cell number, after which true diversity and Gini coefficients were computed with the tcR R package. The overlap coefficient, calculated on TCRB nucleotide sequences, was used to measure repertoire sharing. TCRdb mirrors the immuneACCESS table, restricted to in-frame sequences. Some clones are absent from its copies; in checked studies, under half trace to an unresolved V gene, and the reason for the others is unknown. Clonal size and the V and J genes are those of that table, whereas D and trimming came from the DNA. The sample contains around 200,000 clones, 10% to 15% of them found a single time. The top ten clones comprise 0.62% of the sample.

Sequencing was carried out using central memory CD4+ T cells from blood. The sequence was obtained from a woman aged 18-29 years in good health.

The sequenced DNA is TGTGCCAGCTCACTCGGACAGGGGGGAAGCAGAGATACGCAGTATTTT. This codes for CASSLGQGGSRDTQYF. In this chain, TRBV18 is recombined with TRBJ2-3; 10 junctional bases match TRBD1. The CDR3 holds 16 amino acids from the cysteine to the phenylalanine. The sequence is cut down to CDR3 DNA, 48 bases in frame from base 1. CDR1 and CDR2, looked up from the germline V gene, are KGHSH and LQKENI. The entire variable domain, with the stretches around the CDR3 drawn from the reference TRBV18 and TRBJ2-3 proteins, is NAGVMQNPRHLVRRRGQEARLRCSPMKGHSHVYWYRQLPEEGLKFMVYLQKENIIDESGMPKERFSAEFPKEGPSILRIQQVVRGDSAAYFCASSLGQGGSRDTQYFGPGTRLTVL.